These T cell receptor beta chains were read from a single sample in a study of post-analysis software for immune sequencing data. TCRdb re-derived calls from the PCR reads in MiXCR, one entry per CDR3 protein. The sample holds about 540,000 distinct CDR3 sequences, approximately 34% seen once. Sequencing was performed on blood. The receptors shown here come from a girl aged 2-17 years with multiple sclerosis. Each CDR3 is given with its conserved first and last residue. The D gene is left open where the match is weak. Some rows have no size entry. The others give once, few or many, or a class for an expanded clone.

>.|.|TRBV7-2|16|TRBJ2-6
TGTGCCAGCAGCCCCCGACTGTTCTCTGGGGCCAACGTCCTGACTTTC
CASSPRLFSGANVLTF
>.|.|TRBV5-1|15|TRBJ2-2
TGCGCCAGCAGCTATCGGACACGAAACACCGGGGAGCTGTTTTTT
CASSYRTRNTGELFF
>.|many|TRBV4-1|13|TRBJ2-7
TGCGCCAGCAGCCAAGATCTTGCCTACGAGCAGTACTTC
CASSQDLAYEQYF
>TRBD2|.|TRBV20-1|15|TRBJ2-1
TGCAGTGCACAGCTTAGCGGGTCCTTCTACAATGAGCAGTTCTTC
CSAQLSGSFYNEQFF
>.|.|TRBV2|13|TRBJ2-5
TGTGCCAGCACCAACGACCGCGGGGAGACCCAGTACTTC
CASTNDRGETQYF
>TRBD2|.|TRBV5-1|18|TRBJ2-1
TGCGCCAGCAGCTTCAGTAGCGGGGGGATTAGCTCCTACAATGAGCAGTTCTTC
CASSFSSGGISSYNEQFF
>.|many|TRBV10-3|15|TRBJ2-1
TGTGCCATCAGCCGAGCCGACGATGGCCACAATGAGCAGTTCTTC
CAISRADDGHNEQFF
>TRBD2|.|TRBV20-1|15|TRBJ2-1
TGCAGTGCTAGAGATCTGACTAGCGGGGGAAATGAGCAGTTCTTC
CSARDLTSGGNEQFF
>.|.|TRBV29-1|12|TRBJ2-5
TGCAGCGTTTATAGGGGGGCACAGACCCAGTACTTC
CSVYRGAQTQYF
>.|.|TRBV6-1|17|TRBJ2-3
TGTGCCAGCAGGTCCCGGGGCCCTTCTCTTACCACAGATACGCAGTATTTT
CASRSRGPSLTTDTQYF